This is a list of T cell receptor beta chains from one sample in a study of cytomegalovirus exposure and HLA in healthy donors. Generated by immunoSEQ multiplex PCR, the TCRdb table keeps only in-frame clones and is missing some. The profile shows around 50,000 clones, approximately 80% of them singletons. The specimen was PBMCs. Receptors were obtained from a man aged 40-49 years in good health and CMV-seronegative. Both conserved end residues are trimmed from each CDR3. Each record gives: V gene, D gene, J gene, CDR3 protein. D genes are given only for firm matches.

V: TRBV2
D: -
J: TRBJ1-2
CDR3: ASTLRQQANYGYT

V: TRBV5-6
D: -
J: TRBJ1-1
CDR3: ASSLAGVPEAF

V: TRBV4-2
D: -
J: TRBJ2-7
CDR3: ASSHLTPGVSSYEQY

V: TRBV9
D: -
J: TRBJ1-1
CDR3: ASSVGVGQGLGLAGAF

V: TRBV27
D: TRBD1
J: TRBJ2-7
CDR3: ASSKGDRGFYEQY

V: TRBV6-1
D: TRBD2
J: TRBJ2-1
CDR3: ASSEAGSGGLREQF

V: TRBV28
D: TRBD2
J: TRBJ2-6
CDR3: ASSLASGGPPGANVLT

V: TRBV6-5
D: TRBD1
J: TRBJ1-2
CDR3: ASSGRGQGGYT

V: TRBV29-1
D: -
J: TRBJ2-2
CDR3: SVEGQGVSGELF

V: TRBV11-3
D: -
J: TRBJ2-1
CDR3: ASSLAEAYNEQF

V: TRBV19
D: TRBD1
J: TRBJ1-2
CDR3: ASSAGTGGGYT

V: TRBV6-4
D: -
J: TRBJ1-4
CDR3: ATRRRGRLNEKLF

V: TRBV7-2
D: -
J: TRBJ2-7
CDR3: ASSLDRVKQY

V: TRBV13
D: TRBD1
J: TRBJ1-2
CDR3: ASSLFISGQLYGYT

V: TRBV30
D: -
J: TRBJ1-4
CDR3: AWTLSGGTNEKLF

V: TRBV25-1
D: -
J: TRBJ2-5
CDR3: ASSDLSGGAETQY

V: TRBV10-2
D: TRBD1
J: TRBJ1-2
CDR3: ASSPNRGDYGYT

V: TRBV6-1
D: -
J: TRBJ1-4
CDR3: ASRRDPLLNEKLF

V: TRBV19
D: TRBD1
J: TRBJ1-6
CDR3: ASSPGTAISPLH

V: TRBV18
D: -
J: TRBJ2-1
CDR3: ASSPSQAYNEQF

V: TRBV28
D: TRBD2
J: TRBJ2-4
CDR3: ASSLSGGAPLGNIQY

V: TRBV6-1
D: -
J: TRBJ1-1
CDR3: ASMGDIEAF

V: TRBV7-2
D: -
J: TRBJ1-1
CDR3: ASSPSVVTEAF

V: TRBV4-1
D: -
J: TRBJ1-1
CDR3: ASRREGSMLNTEAF

V: TRBV18
D: -
J: TRBJ1-3
CDR3: ASSLTPNHSGNTIY

V: TRBV11-2
D: TRBD1
J: TRBJ2-7
CDR3: ASSSFRFRQGAPYEQY

V: TRBV2
D: TRBD2
J: TRBJ2-6
CDR3: ASSEFILAGGSGANVLT

V: TRBV9
D: -
J: TRBJ1-1
CDR3: ASSVAGQHGAEAF